This paragraph covers one TCR beta chain sequence. Its antigen is not yet known. Base qualities are not provided; no much larger clone lies one nucleotide away. Inclusive of the bounding cysteine and phenylalanine, the CDR3 is 11 residues long. Only the CDR3 DNA is retained, 33 bases long and in frame from the first base. From a lookup of the germline V gene (reference sequence), CDR1 and CDR2 are GTSNPN and SVGIG. Relative to germline, V is missing 6 bases and J is missing 4 bases, with 3 bases of the junction outside any gene match. At study entry, adolescents were screened for latent tuberculosis infection by tuberculin skin test and QuantiFERON-TB GOLD In-Tube IGRA. Immunosequencing of unsorted cryopreserved PBMC covered, on average, approximately 100,000 T cells per clinical donor. Eleven high schools in the Worcester region of the Western Cape, South Africa, served as enrollment sites for adolescents aged 12 to 18 years. Approximately 10 adolescents infected with M. tuberculosis and about ten uninfected adolescents were chosen and matched for age and sex. PBMC from adolescents were isolated by density centrifugation from freshly drawn heparinized blood and were then cryopreserved.

TCR libraries were generated with the immunoSEQ multiplex PCR assay, using TCR-beta and/or TCR-alpha/delta assays for each sample. The amplified TCR libraries were sequenced using the Illumina high-throughput platform. As for how the authors treated the data: Clustering and dimensionality reduction were performed using pairwise TCRdist distances among GMM-specific receptors from ex vivo sorted or in vitro expanded T cells. Each clinical repertoire was scored by mean NN-distance, the average TCRdist to the nearest 10% of tetramer-positive reference sequences. To compute GEM TCR motif frequency, the fraction of unique TCRs matching known GEM sequences by V/J usage and CDR3 length was calculated. Active tuberculosis was classified by linear discriminant analysis with leave-one-out cross-validation, implemented in scikit-learn. Held by TCRdb, this immuneACCESS table contains in-frame sequences only and omits some clones. Under half of the omission traces to an unresolved V gene where checked; the cause of the rest is unknown. V, J and clone size reflect that table, while D and trimming were determined from the DNA. Here the sample has tens of thousands of clones; approximately 95% occur a single time. Approximately 8.2% of the sample is in the top ten clones.

This record comes from a study of T cells in tuberculosis listed by TCRdb under 2018. For the study in its entirety: To characterize T cells specific for the mycobacterial lipid antigen glucose monomycolate (GMM), the study used CD1B tetramers together with high-throughput TCR immunosequencing. In a South African clinical cohort, IGRA-negative adolescents, IGRA-positive adolescents with latent tuberculosis and adults with active tuberculosis were compared, with roughly 9 people in each group. Study-level results and caveats: The smaller NN-distances in active tuberculosis patients were driven in part by shorter CDR3-alpha lengths, while the difference seen for TCR-beta was not statistically significant. Clinical samples were selected based on which cryopreserved specimens were available, and the active tuberculosis cases were adults whereas the controls were adolescents. Smaller mean NN-distances to GMM-specific TCRs were observed in active tuberculosis TCR-alpha repertoires than in IGRA-negative controls, suggesting clonal expansion of GMM-specific TCRs. With the diverse GMM-specific repertoire as input, a classifier achieved around 90% accuracy (AUROC around 0.88), whereas GEM motif frequencies as input gave approximately 74% accuracy.

The specimen sequenced was PBMCs. This sequence uses TRBV30 and TRBJ2-7, and TRBD1 aligns with 7 junction nucleotides. The clonotype originates from a donor aged 5-35 years with latent tuberculosis or without tuberculosis infection. This receptor carries the CDR3 CACTGVYEQYF. Read as DNA, the sequence is TGTGCCTGTACAGGGGTATACGAGCAGTACTTC.